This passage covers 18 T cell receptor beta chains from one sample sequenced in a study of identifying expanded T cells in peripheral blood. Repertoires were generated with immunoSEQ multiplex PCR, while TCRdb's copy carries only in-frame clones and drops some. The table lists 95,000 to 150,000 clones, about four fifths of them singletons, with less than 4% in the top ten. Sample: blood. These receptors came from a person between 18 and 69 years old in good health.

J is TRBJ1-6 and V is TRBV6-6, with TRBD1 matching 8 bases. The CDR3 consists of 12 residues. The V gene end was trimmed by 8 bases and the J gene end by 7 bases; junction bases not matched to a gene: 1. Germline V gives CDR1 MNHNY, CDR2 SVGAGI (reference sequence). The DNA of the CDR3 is TGTGCCAGCCGACAGGGGAATTCACCCCTCCACTTT. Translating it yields CASRQGNSPLHF.

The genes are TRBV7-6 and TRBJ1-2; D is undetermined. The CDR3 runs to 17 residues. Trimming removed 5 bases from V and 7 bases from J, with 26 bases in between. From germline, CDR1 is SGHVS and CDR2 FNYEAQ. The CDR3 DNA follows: TGTGCCAGCAGCCCCTTTGAGGGAACTGTAACCCAAGCTGGCTACACCTTC. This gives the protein CASSPFEGTVTQAGYTF.

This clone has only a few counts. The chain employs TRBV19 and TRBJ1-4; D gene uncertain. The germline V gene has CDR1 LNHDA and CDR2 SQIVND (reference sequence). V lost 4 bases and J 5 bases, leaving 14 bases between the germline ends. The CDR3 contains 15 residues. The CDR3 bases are TGTGCCAGTAGTACAAGACACCGTTCAAATGAAAAACTGTTTTTT. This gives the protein CASSTRHRSNEKLFF. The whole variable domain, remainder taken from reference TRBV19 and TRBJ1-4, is DGGITQSPKYLFRKEGQNVTLSCEQNLNHDAMYWYRQDPGQGLRLIYYSQIVNDFQKGDIAEGYSVSREKKESFPLTVTSAQKNPTAFYLCASSTRHRSNEKLFFGSGTQLSVL.

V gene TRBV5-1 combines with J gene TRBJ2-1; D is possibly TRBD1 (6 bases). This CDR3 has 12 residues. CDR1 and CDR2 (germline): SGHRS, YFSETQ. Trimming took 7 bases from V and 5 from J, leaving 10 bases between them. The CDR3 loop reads CASRTGNNEQFF. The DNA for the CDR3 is TGCGCCAGCCGAACAGGGAACAATGAGCAGTTCTTC.

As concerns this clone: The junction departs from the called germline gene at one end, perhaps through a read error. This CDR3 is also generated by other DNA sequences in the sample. CDR3 nucleotide sequence: TGTGCCAGCAGACCCCAGCCCCCGGGACAGCTTTCAGATACACAGTATTTT. This codes for CASRPQPPGQLSDTQYF. The chain combines TRBV25-1 with TRBJ2-3; TRBD1 matches 7 bases. Germline V gene data show CDR1 as MGHDK and CDR2 as SYGVNS. CDR3 length: 17 residues.

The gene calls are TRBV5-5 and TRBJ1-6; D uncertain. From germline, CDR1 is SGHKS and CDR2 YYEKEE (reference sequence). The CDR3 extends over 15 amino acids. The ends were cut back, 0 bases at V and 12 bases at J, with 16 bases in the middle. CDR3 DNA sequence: TGTGCCAGCAGCTTGGCGAGGCAGGAGGAAGGACCCCTCCACTTT. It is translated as CASSLARQEEGPLHF.

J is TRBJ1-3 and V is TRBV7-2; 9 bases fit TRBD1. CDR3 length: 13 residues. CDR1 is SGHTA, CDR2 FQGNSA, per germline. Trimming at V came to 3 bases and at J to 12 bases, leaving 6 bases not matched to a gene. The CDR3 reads CASSFFRTGDIYF. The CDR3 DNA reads TGTGCCAGCAGCTTTTTCAGGACAGGGGACATATATTTT.

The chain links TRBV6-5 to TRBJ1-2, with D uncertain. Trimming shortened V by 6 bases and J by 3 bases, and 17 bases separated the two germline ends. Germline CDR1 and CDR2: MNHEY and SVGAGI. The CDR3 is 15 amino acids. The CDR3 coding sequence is TGTGCCAGCAGCCTCAAACTCCTATCGCACTATGGCTACACCTTC. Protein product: CASSLKLLSHYGYTF.

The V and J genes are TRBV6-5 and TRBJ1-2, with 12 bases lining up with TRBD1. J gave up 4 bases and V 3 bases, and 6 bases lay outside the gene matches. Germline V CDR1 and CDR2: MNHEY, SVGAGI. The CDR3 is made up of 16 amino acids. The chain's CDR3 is CASSYGGTGGGYGYTF. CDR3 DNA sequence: TGTGCCAGCAGTTATGGAGGGACAGGGGGCGGCTATGGCTACACCTTC.

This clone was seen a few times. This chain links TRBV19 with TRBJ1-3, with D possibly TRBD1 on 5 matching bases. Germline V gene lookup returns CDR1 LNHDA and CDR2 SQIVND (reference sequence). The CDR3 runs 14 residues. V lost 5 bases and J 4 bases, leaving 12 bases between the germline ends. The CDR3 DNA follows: TGTGCCAGTAGTGGGACGGCCTCCGGAAACACCATATATTTT. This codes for CASSGTASGNTIYF.

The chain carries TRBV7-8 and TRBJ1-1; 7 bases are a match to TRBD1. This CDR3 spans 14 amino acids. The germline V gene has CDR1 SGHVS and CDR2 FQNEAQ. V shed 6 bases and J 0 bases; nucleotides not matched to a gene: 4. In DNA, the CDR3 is TGTGCCAGCAGGGGGGACAGCATGAACACTGAAGCTTTCTTT. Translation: CASRGDSMNTEAFF.

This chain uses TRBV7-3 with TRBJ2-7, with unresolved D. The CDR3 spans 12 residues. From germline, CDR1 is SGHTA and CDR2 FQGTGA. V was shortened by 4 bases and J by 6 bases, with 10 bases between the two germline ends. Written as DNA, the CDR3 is TGTGCCAGCAGCTACCTCACGGGCGAGCAGTACTTC. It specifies CASSYLTGEQYF.

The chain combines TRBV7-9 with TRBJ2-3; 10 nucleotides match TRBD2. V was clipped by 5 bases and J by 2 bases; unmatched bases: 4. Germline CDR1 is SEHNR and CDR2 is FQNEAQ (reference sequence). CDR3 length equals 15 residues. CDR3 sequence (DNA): TGTGCCAGCAGCGCCACTAGCGGGGACACAGATACGCAGTATTTT. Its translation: CASSATSGDTDTQYF.

The CDR3 nucleotides are TGTGCCAGCAGCAGCATCTTTCTAGGGACTGAAGCTTTCTTT. Translated: CASSSIFLGTEAFF. This chain connects TRBV27 to TRBJ1-1; D is unclear. V shed 6 bases and J shed 5 bases, with 16 bases lying between them. CDR1 MNHEY and CDR2 SMNVEV come from the germline V gene (reference sequence). The CDR3 sequence is 14 residues long.

The CDR3 protein is CASSDRLRSTEAFF. As DNA, the CDR3 is TGCGCCAGCAGCGACCGATTAAGATCCACTGAAGCTTTCTTT. J is TRBJ1-1 and V is TRBV5-1; D unclear. The V gene lost 4 bases and the J gene lost 4 bases, with 14 bases spanning the gap. This CDR3 is built from 14 residues. CDR1 and CDR2 from the germline V gene are SGHRS and YFSETQ.

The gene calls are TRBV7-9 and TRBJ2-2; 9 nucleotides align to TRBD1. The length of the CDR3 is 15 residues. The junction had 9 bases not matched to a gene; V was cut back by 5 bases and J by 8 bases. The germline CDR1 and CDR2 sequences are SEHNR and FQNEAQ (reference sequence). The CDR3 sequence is CASSPPGQGFGELFF. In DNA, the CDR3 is TGTGCCAGCAGCCCTCCGGGACAGGGTTTTGGGGAGCTGTTTTTT.

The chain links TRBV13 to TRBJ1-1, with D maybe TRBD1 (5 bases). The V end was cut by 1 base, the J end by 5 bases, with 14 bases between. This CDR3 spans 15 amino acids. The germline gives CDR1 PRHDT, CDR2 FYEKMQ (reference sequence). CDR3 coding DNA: TGTGCCAGCAGCTTAGAATGGGCCCGGGGGACTGAAGCTTTCTTT. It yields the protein CASSLEWARGTEAFF.

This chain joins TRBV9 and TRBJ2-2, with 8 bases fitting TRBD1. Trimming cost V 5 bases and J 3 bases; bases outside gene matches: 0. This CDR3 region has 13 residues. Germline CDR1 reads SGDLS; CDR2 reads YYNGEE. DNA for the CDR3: TGTGCCAGCAGGGGACAGGACACCGGGGAGCTGTTTTTT. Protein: CASRGQDTGELFF.